The entry that follows covers one T cell receptor (beta chain) sequence. TCRdb's table, derived via immunoSEQ multiplex PCR, lists solely in-frame clones and lacks some. This sample has about 110,000 clones, with more than 85% found just once. The sample comes from a study of OX40 agonist ivuxolimab in advanced cancers. The CDR3 is 15 amino acids. In germline, CDR1 is MNHEY, CDR2 SVGAGI. With 5 bases removed from V and 2 bases from J, the gap between germline ends came to 16 bases. The TCR sequence derives from an adult with an advanced solid tumor such as melanoma, head and neck, liver or kidney cancer. V gene TRBV6-5 combines with J gene TRBJ2-7; D might be TRBD1 or TRBD2, each matching 5 bases. The source material was CD4+ or CD8+ T cells sorted from blood, sampled in a trial of the OX40 agonist ivuxolimab. The DNA of the CDR3 is TGTGCCAGCAGTAGGATCGCAGGGACCGCCTACGAGCAGTACTTC. Translation: CASSRIAGTAYEQYF.